These 23 T cell receptor beta chains were sequenced from one sample in a study of blood T cells in healthy people across ages. With a J-beta primer mix and a sample-barcoded 5' primer, a second PCR ran about 7 to 12 cycles. Each CDR3 protein gets one entry after TCRdb re-called the 5' RACE reads with MiXCR. The sample records roughly 1.6 million distinct CDR3 sequences, 34% being singletons. Sequenced: blood. These receptors were obtained from a woman in her twenties or thirties in good health.

The gene calls are TRBV27 and TRBJ2-1, with D tentatively TRBD2 (6 bases). Germline V gives CDR1 MNHEY, CDR2 SMNVEV (reference sequence). The CDR3 runs 12 residues. The V and J ends lost 3 bases and 9 bases respectively, with 9 bases between them. The CDR3 reads CASSLRGIEQFF. The CDR3 DNA reads as TGTGCCAGCAGTTTGCGGGGCATTGAGCAGTTCTTC.

J is TRBJ2-5 and V is TRBV20-1; 8 nucleotides match TRBD2. Germline V gene lookup returns CDR1 DFQATT and CDR2 SNEGSKA (reference sequence). V lost 7 bases and J lost 11; bases outside the gene matches: 15. The CDR3 loop spans 13 amino acids. The CDR3 reads CSVSGAPEREQYF. The CDR3, as DNA: TGCAGTGTAAGCGGGGCGCCGGAGCGGGAGCAGTACTTC.

Note on this clonotype: An end of the junction does not agree with germline; a read error may underlie this. The chain carries TRBV7-6 and TRBJ2-7; maybe TRBD2 (7 bases). Germline CDR1 and CDR2: SGHVS and FNYEAQ. CDR3 length: 13 amino acids. The DNA for the CDR3 is TGTGCCGGCAGCTTAGGGGGGGTGTACGAGCAGTACTTC. Protein product: CAGSLGGVYEQYF.

This clonotype has a count of ten or more. The V call is TRBV20-1, the J call TRBJ2-3, with 9 bases fitting TRBD1. The CDR3 is 15 amino acids. The V gene's germline CDR1 is DFQATT and CDR2 SNEGSKA (reference sequence). Unmatched junction bases numbered 5, after V lost 2 bases and J lost 2 bases. CDR3 in DNA: TGCAGTGCTAGAACAGGGGGCGACATCACAGATACGCAGTATTTT. It codes for CSARTGGDITDTQYF.

V gene TRBV20-1 combines with J gene TRBJ2-5; 7 nucleotides align to TRBD2. The V segment lost 3 bases and the J segment 5 bases; nucleotides outside the gene matches: 9. Germline V gene sequence: CDR1 DFQATT, CDR2 SNEGSKA (reference sequence). The CDR3 spans 14 residues. This chain's CDR3 is CSASPTTSWETQYF. The CDR3 region has the DNA TGCAGTGCTAGTCCTACGACTAGCTGGGAGACCCAGTACTTC.

The chain couples TRBV11-2 to TRBJ2-4; 7 nucleotides agree with TRBD2. Looked up from germline, CDR1 is SGHAT and CDR2 is FQNNGV. Trimming at V came to 5 bases and at J to 7 bases, leaving 11 bases not matched to a gene. The CDR3 contains 15 residues. CDR3 region: CASSPGLHNGNIQYF. In DNA form, the CDR3 reads TGTGCCAGCAGCCCGGGACTACACAATGGGAACATTCAGTACTTC.

The V and J genes are TRBV5-1 and TRBJ2-5; D possibly matches TRBD1 or TRBD2 (5 bases each). V lost 3 bases, J lost 10 bases, and 19 bases lay in between. The CDR3 covers 14 residues. The germline CDR1 and CDR2 sequences are SGHRS and YFSETQ. Here the CDR3 reads CASSYTRGDKGQYF. The CDR3 DNA is TGCGCCAGCAGCTATACTAGGGGAGATAAGGGCCAGTACTTC.

This chain uses TRBV6-5 with TRBJ2-4, with D tentatively TRBD1 or TRBD2 (5 bases each). With 0 bases removed from V and 2 bases from J, the gap between germline ends came to 17 bases. CDR3 size: 18 residues. CDR1 is MNHEY and CDR2 is SVGAGI in the germline V gene. CDR3 sequence: CASSYSSNGARTKNIQYF. The CDR3 nucleotides read TGTGCCAGCAGTTACTCCAGTAACGGGGCCAGGACCAAAAACATTCAGTACTTC.

The V gene is TRBV28, the J gene TRBJ2-3, with a weak D call TRBD2 (5 bases). Between the trimmed V and J ends, which lost 5 bases and 0 bases, there was a span of 12 bases. CDR1 is MDHEN, CDR2 SYDVKM, per germline. This CDR3 contains 15 residues. Here the CDR3 reads CASSKLVLSTDTQYF. The CDR3 DNA is TGTGCCAGCAGTAAACTAGTATTAAGCACAGATACGCAGTATTTT.

In this sample, this clonotype turned up a few times. The rearrangement uses TRBV20-1 and TRBJ2-1; 10 bases line up with TRBD2. In germline, CDR1 is DFQATT, CDR2 SNEGSKA (reference sequence). There are 14 residues in the CDR3. Germline trimming cut 6 bases from V and 7 bases from J; bases unmatched to any gene: 9. This CDR3 is CSATSSGRRNEQFF. For the CDR3, the DNA is TGCAGTGCGACCTCTAGCGGGAGAAGGAATGAGCAGTTCTTC.

This rearrangement joins TRBV5-1 to TRBJ2-3; 7 nucleotides align to TRBD2. The germline CDR1 and CDR2 sequences are SGHRS and YFSETQ. V lost 3 bases, J lost 4 bases, and 2 bases stayed unmatched. The CDR3 covers 13 residues. CDR3 nucleotides: TGCGCCAGCAGCTGGGGGGGTCCAGATACGCAGTATTTT. Residues: CASSWGGPDTQYF.

The chain links TRBV7-6 to TRBJ2-3; no reliable D call. Germline V gene sequence: CDR1 SGHVS, CDR2 FNYEAQ. The CDR3 runs 15 residues. V lost 1 base to trimming and J lost 2 bases, with 10 bases between them. The CDR3 DNA reads TGTGCCAGCAGCTTAGAAGTACCCAACACAGATACGCAGTATTTT. Translation: CASSLEVPNTDTQYF.

The V call is TRBV18, the J call TRBJ2-3, with D possibly being TRBD2 (6 bases). The V and J ends lost 2 bases and 4 bases respectively, with 13 bases between them. This CDR3 is built from 15 residues. Germline V gene sequence: CDR1 KGHSH, CDR2 LQKENI. CDR3 region: CASSPFEGGADTQYF. The CDR3 bases are TGTGCCAGCTCACCATTTGAGGGAGGCGCAGATACGCAGTATTTT. Filled out from reference TRBV18 and TRBJ2-3, the complete variable domain reads NAGVMQNPRHLVRRRGQEARLRCSPMKGHSHVYWYRQLPEEGLKFMVYLQKENIIDESGMPKERFSAEFPKEGPSILRIQQVVRGDSAAYFCASSPFEGGADTQYFGPGTRLTVL.

The gene calls are TRBV28 and TRBJ1-2; TRBD1 matches 7 bases. The germline gives CDR1 MDHEN, CDR2 SYDVKM. V was pared by 5 bases and J by 3 bases, with 3 bases of the junction left unmatched. The CDR3 totals 13 residues. CDR3 sequence: CASSHRGDYGYTF. The CDR3 bases are TGTGCCAGCAGTCACAGGGGCGACTATGGCTACACCTTC.

The rearrangement joins TRBV3-1 to TRBJ2-4; D gene unclear. Germline assignment: CDR1 LGHDT and CDR2 YNNKEL (reference sequence). The CDR3 totals 15 residues. The ends were cut back, 2 bases at V and 0 bases at J, with 8 bases in the middle. In DNA, the CDR3 is TGTGCCAGCAGCCAATCCCTGATAGCCAAAAACATTCAGTACTTC. Its protein product is CASSQSLIAKNIQYF.

A few counts support this clonotype. The chain has TRBV6-6 and TRBJ2-5; D perhaps matches TRBD2 (5 bases). The CDR3 consists of 15 residues. Germline CDR1 and CDR2: MNHNY and SVGAGI (reference sequence). Deletions cut 5 bases from V and 1 base from J, with 14 bases between. The CDR3 nucleotides are TGTGCCAGCAGTCCCGACGGACTGAGCCAAGAGACCCAGTACTTC. Its translation: CASSPDGLSQETQYF.

V and J are TRBV5-1 and TRBJ1-1, with TRBD1 matching over 7 bases. V was clipped by 4 bases and J by 5 bases; unmatched bases: 8. CDR3 length: 14 amino acids. Germline assignment: CDR1 SGHRS and CDR2 YFSETQ. The CDR3 DNA is TGCGCCAGCAGCGTTCAGGGGGGTGGTACTGAAGCTTTCTTT. It codes for CASSVQGGGTEAFF.

This sequence joins TRBV30 and TRBJ1-5; D is unclear. V dropped 0 bases and J dropped 6 bases, with 15 bases sitting between them. This CDR3 has 15 amino acids. From germline, CDR1 is GTSNPN and CDR2 SVGIG (reference sequence). In DNA, the CDR3 is TGTGCCTGGAGTGTAGACGGAGGTGAAACTCAGCCCCAGCATTTT. Amino acid sequence: CAWSVDGGETQPQHF.

This sequence joins TRBV7-9 and TRBJ2-1; 12 bases map to TRBD2. CDR3 size: 16 residues. Germline CDR1 SEHNR, CDR2 FQNEAQ (reference sequence). J lost 7 bases, V lost 2 bases, and 6 bases had no gene match. The DNA of the CDR3 is TGTGCCAGCAGCTTAATTGTCCTAGCGGGGGGGAATGAGCAGTTCTTC. Translating gives CASSLIVLAGGNEQFF.

The V call is TRBV28, the J call TRBJ2-2, with a possible D match to TRBD1 (5 bases). Trimming removed 3 bases at V and 7 bases at J, with 12 bases between. This CDR3 region has 14 residues. CDR1 and CDR2 from the germline V gene are MDHEN and SYDVKM. CDR3 coding DNA: TGTGCCAGCAGTTTTAGGCAGGGCGGCGGGGAGCTGTTTTTT. Translated, it gives CASSFRQGGGELFF.

In its sample, this clonotype was seen a few times. The chain joins TRBV4-1 to TRBJ2-7; 8 bases line up with TRBD1. The CDR3 is made up of 14 amino acids. Germline V lookup: CDR1 MGHRA, CDR2 YSYEKL. With V trimmed by 4 bases and J by 5 bases, 7 bases remained unmatched. CDR3 DNA sequence: TGCGCCAGCAGCCGTATGACAGGGGAAGACGAGCAGTACTTC. It translates to CASSRMTGEDEQYF.

This clonotype was recorded a few times. CDR3 in amino acids: CASSVTYPGTGGYEQYF. The CDR3 DNA is TGTGCCAGCAGCGTAACATACCCCGGGACAGGGGGATACGAGCAGTACTTC. J is TRBJ2-7 and V is TRBV7-9; TRBD1 matches 11 bases. From germline, CDR1 is SEHNR and CDR2 FQNEAQ (reference sequence). The J segment lost 4 bases and the V segment lost 5 bases, leaving 13 bases of the junction unmatched. The CDR3 is 17 amino acids.

This clonotype occurred a few times. V gene TRBV7-3 combines with J gene TRBJ2-3; TRBD2 aligns across 10 bases. The CDR3 has 16 residues. CDR1 SGHTA and CDR2 FQGTGA come from the germline V gene. The V segment lost 5 bases and the J segment 5 bases; nucleotides outside the gene matches: 10. CDR3 bases: TGTGCCAGCAGCCCTCTCCCAGCGGGGGGGATAGATACGCAGTATTTT. Translation gives CASSPLPAGGIDTQYF.